This T cell receptor (beta chain) was identified during a study of T cell responses to AZD1222 COVID-19 vaccine (dated by TCRdb to 2020 to 2022). Looking at the study overall: TCR sequencing covered roughly 230 trial participants: 207 given two doses of AZD1222 and 26 given two doses of MenACWY control vaccine. Enrollment into the trials was organized by age into subgroups of 18-55, 56-69 and 70-plus years, and those subgroups contained roughly 150, 30 and 60 TCR-sequenced participants, respectively. General study outcomes and caveats: After two AZD1222 doses, spike-specific TCR breadth and depth were significantly higher than at day 0 and than in MenACWY recipients. The 56-69-year group was small, and its depth increase did not reach significance, likely because of low power. Most participants were white British and females outnumbered males, and the authors suggested that clonal diversity may have been underestimated. Conclusions about previously exposed vaccinees are limited, since just six AZD1222 recipients were seropositive for SARS-CoV-2 at baseline. Because no day 14 peak-response samples were available, repertoires were characterized only after the peak T cell response. The vaccine-associated CD4 TCRs covered the entire spike protein, and the dominant responses fell in regions 160-218 and 743-854. Epitopes outside the regions mutated in the B.1.351 and B.1.1.7 variants were reportedly recognized by nearly half of the unique spike-specific TCRs.

The CDR3 regions of human TCRbeta chains were subjected to immunosequencing. In the source study's methods: TCRs in the repertoires were matched against a reference library of SARS-CoV-2-specific TCRs that had been generated with the MIRA antigen-specificity platform. Breadth meant the fraction of unique TCRs that were SARS-CoV-2-associated, whereas depth meant the fraction of total T cells that were SARS-CoV-2-associated. Using the MIRA data, every spike-specific TCR was mapped to the spike region that the TCR reacted to and assigned to either a CD4 or a CD8 class. Log10-transformed breadth and depth values were compared by one-way ANOVA with Sidak's multiple comparisons tests. The clones in this table, taken by TCRdb from immuneACCESS, are in-frame only. Not every clone is retained; where verified, under half of the shortfall comes from an unresolved V gene, and the cause of the rest is unknown. V and J calls plus clone size are reproduced from that table; the DNA served to infer D and trimming. The sample profile shows 210,000 or so clones; about 93% of them were found once. Of the sample, roughly 0.99% is held by the ten largest clones.

Looking up the germline V gene yields CDR1 LGHNT and CDR2 FRNRAP. V is cut by 5 bases and J by 9 bases, and the space between the germline ends is 14 bases. From cysteine to phenylalanine, the CDR3 is 13 amino acids long. Only the CDR3 DNA is retained, 39 bases long and in frame from the first base. Details on this clone: The antigen it binds to is not known. No qualities accompany the bases; no much larger clone lies one base away.

The time point label corresponds to: baseline before first vaccination. According to the study, the label for this sample's treatment or condition signals: meningococcal conjugate vaccine given as trial control. Vaccinee samples came from UK trials COV001 and COV002, including a single-blind randomized controlled phase 2/3 trial of AZD1222 (ChAdOx1 nCoV-19) in healthy adults. Trial participant PBMC samples were collected at day 0 and day 28 after the second dose for TCRbeta chain sequencing. This clonotype was obtained from an adult in good health. The chain joins TRBV12-5 to TRBJ1-5, with no reliable assignment of the D segment. The sequenced sample was peripheral blood, obtained on day 0 of MenACWY control vaccination. The base sequence is TGTGCTAGTGGTCCGGGTGGAATGGGGCCCCAGCATTTT. Its coded protein is CASGPGGMGPQHF.